This T cell receptor beta chain was sequenced for a study of T cell responses to AZD1222 COVID-19 vaccine. Clones were sequenced by immunoSEQ multiplex PCR, and TCRdb holds only the in-frame ones, with some missing. Of 95,000 to 100,000 clones in the sample, 80% to 90% were seen once. The V end lost 2 bases, the J end lost 4 bases, and 15 bases lay between the germline ends. The germline CDR1 and CDR2 sequences are LNHDA and SQIVND (reference sequence). The CDR3 has 16 amino acids. The sample consisted of peripheral blood, taken 28 days after the second AZD1222 dose. The sequence came from an adult who received the AZD1222 COVID-19 vaccine. The rearrangement uses TRBV19 and TRBJ2-1, with D hard to call. In nucleotides, the CDR3 is TGTGCCAGTAGTATAATGGGCCACTTCCCATACAATGAGCAGTTCTTC. Residues: CASSIMGHFPYNEQFF. Complete variable domain (other parts from reference TRBV19 and TRBJ2-1): DGGITQSPKYLFRKEGQNVTLSCEQNLNHDAMYWYRQDPGQGLRLIYYSQIVNDFQKGDIAEGYSVSREKKESFPLTVTSAQKNPTAFYLCASSIMGHFPYNEQFFGPGTRLTVL.